What follows are 32 T cell receptor beta chains derived from one specimen sequenced in a study of PD-1 blockade in classical Hodgkin lymphoma. TCRdb's table, derived via immunoSEQ multiplex PCR, lists solely in-frame clones and lacks some. The sample lists about 21,000 clones, 94% seen once, with about 5% in the top ten. As for time point: newly diagnosed, previously untreated cHL patient sample. Sequenced material: peripheral blood mononuclear cells (PBMCs). The receptors come from a human donor with classical Hodgkin lymphoma.

The sample holds one count of this clone. The chain employs TRBV7-8 and TRBJ2-1, with 11 bases identical to TRBD1. This CDR3 has 16 amino acids. V gave up 5 bases and J gave up 3 bases; unmatched junction bases: 6. The germline V gene has CDR1 SGHVS and CDR2 FQNEAQ. The CDR3 loop reads CASSGPGTGGYNEQFF. The CDR3 DNA sequence: TGTGCCAGCAGCGGTCCCGGGACAGGGGGCTACAATGAGCAGTTCTTC. The variable domain in full, with the rest retrieved from reference TRBV7-8 and TRBJ2-1, is GAGVSQSPRYKVAKRGQDVALRCDPISGHVSLFWYQQALGQGPEFLTYFQNEAQLDKSGLPSDRFFAERPEGSVSTLKIQRTQQEDSAVYLCASSGPGTGGYNEQFFGPGTRLTVL.

The chain recombines TRBV5-4 with TRBJ1-3, with 10 bases that match TRBD1. The CDR3 spans 17 residues. Germline V gives CDR1 SGHNT, CDR2 YYREEE (reference sequence). V lost 4 bases and J lost 0; bases outside the gene matches: 7. CDR3 protein: CASSNRTGGFSGNTIYF. CDR3 sequence (DNA): TGTGCCAGCAGCAACCGGACAGGGGGATTCTCTGGAAACACCATATATTTT.

The chain joins TRBV11-3 to TRBJ2-7; D gene uncertain. Trimming left V 4 bases short and J 4 bases short, with 11 bases between. Germline CDR1 reads SGHNT; CDR2 reads YENEEA. This CDR3 is 13 amino acids long. The CDR3 spells CASSSPPTYEQYF. In nucleotides, the CDR3 is TGTGCCAGCAGCTCCCCCCCGACATACGAGCAGTACTTC. The entire variable domain, with the rest obtained from reference TRBV11-3 and TRBJ2-7, is as follows: EAGVVQSPRYKIIEKKQPVAFWCNPISGHNTLYWYLQNLGQGPELLIRYENEEAVDDSQLPKDRFSAERLKGVDSTLKIQPAELGDSAVYLCASSSPPTYEQYFGPGTRLTVT.

This clone was detected once. CDR3 sequence: CAISESVQGPPNQPQHF. The CDR3 DNA follows: TGTGCCATCAGTGAGTCCGTACAGGGGCCCCCCAATCAGCCCCAGCATTTT. The chain couples TRBV10-3 to TRBJ1-5, with 7 bases identical to TRBD1. Germline values: CDR1 ENHRY, CDR2 SYGVKD. The CDR3 extends over 17 amino acids. Trimming at V came to 0 bases and at J to 3 bases, leaving 8 bases not matched to a gene.

The chain carries TRBV5-6 and TRBJ2-3; D ambiguous. The CDR3 runs 12 residues. From germline, CDR1 is SGHDT and CDR2 YYEEEE. Trimming removed 0 bases from V and 4 bases from J, with 3 bases in between. The CDR3 loop reads CASSLGADTQYF. Written as DNA, the CDR3 is TGTGCCAGCAGCTTGGGCGCAGATACGCAGTATTTT.

The chain carries TRBV11-2 and TRBJ1-5; D gene ambiguous. Germline CDR1 reads SGHAT; CDR2 reads FQNNGV. CDR3 length: 13 residues. The V end was cut by 1 base, the J end by 3 bases, with 4 bases between. The CDR3 sequence: CASSLGVNQPQHF. The CDR3, as DNA: TGTGCCAGCAGCTTAGGCGTCAATCAGCCCCAGCATTTT. The full variable domain, with the rest looked up from reference TRBV11-2 and TRBJ1-5, is EAGVAQSPRYKIIEKRQSVAFWCNPISGHATLYWYQQILGQGPKLLIQFQNNGVVDDSQLPKDRFSAERLKGVDSTLKIQPAKLEDSAVYLCASSLGVNQPQHFGDGTRLSIL.

This chain connects TRBV7-8 to TRBJ1-1; 9 positions match TRBD1. Germline assignment: CDR1 SGHVS and CDR2 FQNEAQ. The CDR3 covers 15 residues. After removal of 4 bases from V and 4 bases from J, the junction contained 7 bases not matched to a gene. The CDR3 loop is CASSSTGGWGTEAFF. The CDR3 nucleotides read TGTGCCAGCAGCTCAACAGGGGGCTGGGGCACTGAAGCTTTCTTT.

DNA of the CDR3: TGTGCCACCTCGACAGGAACGGCTATAAAAGAGACCCAGTACTTC. The encoded protein is CATSTGTAIKETQYF. This chain uses TRBV10-3 with TRBJ2-5; D possibly corresponds to TRBD1 (6 bases). Germline CDR1 is ENHRY and CDR2 is SYGVKD. This CDR3 has 15 amino acids. The ends were cut back, 10 bases at V and 3 bases at J, with 21 bases in the middle.

CDR3 loop: CATSRDSGHSNQPQHF. The CDR3 nucleotides read TGTGCCACCAGCAGAGATAGCGGGCATAGCAATCAGCCCCAGCATTTT. V usage is TRBV15 and J usage is TRBJ1-5; D is uncertain. The CDR3 is 16 residues long. V lost 0 bases and J lost 0, with 9 bases in between. Germline loops: CDR1 LNHNV, CDR2 YYDKDF (reference sequence).

The chain links TRBV9 to TRBJ2-1; 11 bases align to TRBD1. The germline V gene encodes CDR1 SGDLS and CDR2 YYNGEE. V lost 2 bases, J lost 8 bases, and 3 bases stayed unmatched. The CDR3 consists of 14 residues. The CDR3 nucleotides read TGTGCCAGCAGCGTTCGGGACAGGGGGGATGAGCAGTTCTTC. As protein: CASSVRDRGDEQFF.

The gene calls are TRBV4-2 and TRBJ2-7, with TRBD1 identical over 12 bases. Germline lookup yields CDR1 LGHNA and CDR2 YNFKEQ. V was clipped by 4 bases and J by 7 bases; unmatched bases: 11. The CDR3 consists of 16 residues. The CDR3 here is CASSREPGQGALEQYF. CDR3 DNA: TGTGCCAGCAGCCGAGAGCCGGGACAGGGGGCTCTGGAGCAGTACTTC.

This clone was seen just once. The CDR3 DNA sequence: TGTGCCAGCGGTGGATCTGGGGCCAACGTCCTGACTTTC. It translates to CASGGSGANVLTF. This chain links TRBV4-2 with TRBJ2-6; D unclear. Germline V gene sequence: CDR1 LGHNA, CDR2 YNFKEQ. The CDR3 is made up of 13 amino acids. With 8 bases removed from V and 1 base from J, the gap between germline ends came to 6 bases.

V is TRBV4-1 and J is TRBJ2-2; D may be TRBD2 (6 bases). This CDR3 contains 15 residues. The germline CDR1 and CDR2 sequences are MGHRA and YSYEKL. V was shortened by 4 bases and J by 4 bases, with 13 bases between the two germline ends. For the CDR3, the DNA is TGCGCCAGCAGCCTGCCGACTAGTGGCACCGGGGAGCTGTTTTTT. Translation: CASSLPTSGTGELFF.

CDR3 DNA: TGTGCCAGTACCACTGGAGGACTGGCGACAGATACGCAGTATTTT. This codes for CASTTGGLATDTQYF. This chain joins TRBV19 and TRBJ2-3; possible D gene TRBD2, 5 bases. The CDR3 consists of 15 residues. With 7 bases removed from V and 3 bases from J, the gap between germline ends came to 17 bases. CDR1 is LNHDA, CDR2 SQIVND, per germline (reference sequence).

Of note for this clone: At one boundary the junction diverges from the germline segment, which might be a read error. This chain joins TRBV6-4 and TRBJ2-2, with TRBD2 identical over 11 bases. Germline lookup yields CDR1 MRHNA and CDR2 SNTAGT. This CDR3 has 17 amino acids. The CDR3 DNA reads as TGTGCCAGCAGTGTGAATAGCGGGGGGGCGAAGACCGGGGAGCTGTTTTTT. The encoded protein is CASSVNSGGAKTGELFF.

The chain links TRBV6-5 to TRBJ2-1; D possibly uses TRBD1 or TRBD2 (5 bases each). The CDR3 is made up of 15 amino acids. CDR1 and CDR2 from the germline V gene are MNHEY and SVGAGI. V lost 2 bases, J lost 12 bases, and 20 bases lay in between. The CDR3 DNA is TGTGCCAGCAGTTACCCTCCACGACGGGACGGACGGCAGTTCTTC. It translates to CASSYPPRRDGRQFF.

V gene TRBV29-1 combines with J gene TRBJ2-3, with D perhaps assigned TRBD1 or TRBD2 (5 bases each). V lost 0 bases and J lost 3, with 10 bases in between. CDR1 and CDR2 from the germline V gene are SQVTM and ANQGSEA. The CDR3 sequence is 14 residues long. The DNA of the CDR3 is TGCAGCGTTGAAGAAGGGACGGAGACAGATACGCAGTATTTT. Protein sequence: CSVEEGTETDTQYF.

This chain joins TRBV6-6 and TRBJ2-2, with D uncertain. This CDR3 region has 12 residues. Trimming took off 6 bases at V and 7 bases at J, with 9 bases between the two ends. The germline V gene encodes CDR1 MNHNY and CDR2 SVGAGI (reference sequence). CDR3 residues: CASRDTYGELFF. The CDR3 DNA is TGTGCCAGCAGAGATACATACGGGGAGCTGTTTTTT.

There are a few counts of this clone. This rearrangement joins TRBV25-1 to TRBJ1-4; TRBD1 might be the D (6 bases). CDR3 length: 13 amino acids. V was pared by 6 bases and J by 6 bases, with 11 bases between. Per germline, CDR1 MGHDK and CDR2 SYGVNS. The CDR3: CASSPDRHEKLFF. The CDR3 DNA reads as TGTGCCAGCAGCCCCGACAGGCATGAAAAACTGTTTTTT.

The rearrangement links TRBV18 to TRBJ2-6; 8 bases agree with TRBD2. With 2 bases clipped from V and 4 bases from J, the junction kept 7 bases outside the gene matches. This CDR3 spans 17 amino acids. Germline V gene sequence: CDR1 KGHSH, CDR2 LQKENI. The CDR3 spells CASSPNGGASGANVLTF. In DNA, the CDR3 is TGTGCCAGCTCACCAAACGGGGGGGCCTCAGGGGCCAACGTCCTGACTTTC.

This clone was seen only once. DNA of the CDR3: TGTGCCAGCAGCGTAGTCAGCGGGGGTTACAATGAGCAGTTCTTC. It translates to CASSVVSGGYNEQFF. The chain employs TRBV9 and TRBJ2-1, with TRBD2 identical over 8 bases. This CDR3 region has 15 residues. V shed 0 bases and J 4 bases; nucleotides not matched to a gene: 3. CDR1 is SGDLS and CDR2 is YYNGEE in the germline V gene.

The rearrangement uses TRBV6-5 and TRBJ2-1; TRBD2 matches 7 bases. The CDR3 contains 15 residues. Looked up from germline, CDR1 is MNHEY and CDR2 is SVGAGI. J was trimmed by 4 bases and V by 2 bases; bases with no gene match: 5. The CDR3 reads CASSYNTGGYNEQFF. The DNA for the CDR3 is TGTGCCAGCAGTTACAACACGGGGGGTTACAATGAGCAGTTCTTC.

This clone was counted once. The same CDR3 also results from other DNA sequences found in this sample. This chain links TRBV11-2 with TRBJ2-5; a possible D gene is TRBD2 (5 bases). The V gene's germline CDR1 is SGHAT and CDR2 FQNNGV. The ends were cut back, 5 bases at V and 1 base at J, with 8 bases in the middle. The length of the CDR3 is 13 residues. CDR3 residues: CASSSGAQETQYF. The CDR3 DNA follows: TGTGCCAGCAGCAGCGGAGCCCAAGAGACCCAGTACTTC.

The rearrangement joins TRBV4-1 to TRBJ2-2; D call uncertain. CDR3 length equals 14 residues. With 1 base removed from V and 5 bases from J, the gap between germline ends came to 8 bases. Germline CDR1 reads MGHRA; CDR2 reads YSYEKL. The DNA for the CDR3 is TGCGCCAGCAGCCAAGGGTGGGGAACCGGGGAGCTGTTTTTT. It specifies CASSQGWGTGELFF.

This chain uses TRBV2 with TRBJ2-3, with TRBD2 matching over 7 bases. Per germline, CDR1 SNHLY and CDR2 FYNNEI. The CDR3 is 16 amino acids. V was clipped by 3 bases and J by 2 bases; unmatched bases: 8. CDR3 protein: CASSDSLAVLTDTQYF. DNA of the CDR3: TGTGCCAGCAGTGATTCTCTAGCGGTCCTCACAGATACGCAGTATTTT.

This rearrangement joins TRBV21-1 to TRBJ2-1; TRBD2 is the table's D call, not checked against the DNA. TRBV21-1 is designated a pseudogene. The CDR3 has 18 amino acids. The chain's CDR3 is CASSPRSGIPLPVNEQFF. The CDR3 DNA sequence: TGTGCCAGCAGCCCGCGTAGCGGTATACCCTTACCCGTCAATGAGCAGTTCTTC.

The genes are TRBV7-9 and TRBJ1-1; possibly TRBD1 for D (5 bases). The germline V and J ends were trimmed by 2 bases and 8 bases, with 18 bases remaining between them. CDR3 length: 15 residues. Germline V gene lookup returns CDR1 SEHNR and CDR2 FQNEAQ (reference sequence). The CDR3 loop is CASSLLGGGSLEAFF. The CDR3 DNA reads TGTGCCAGCAGCTTACTGGGGGGAGGCAGCCTGGAAGCTTTCTTT.

The chain links TRBV6-1 to TRBJ2-2, with 9 bases that match TRBD1. Germline CDR1 and CDR2: MNHNS and SASEGT. After removal of 2 bases from V and 4 bases from J, the junction contained 2 bases not matched to a gene. The CDR3 has 15 residues. The CDR3, as DNA: TGTGCCAGCAGTGAAATGACAGGGGGCACCGGGGAGCTGTTTTTT. Encoded protein: CASSEMTGGTGELFF.

The table lists this clone with a count of one. The V gene is TRBV11-2, the J gene TRBJ2-3, with 7 positions matching TRBD2. V shed 1 base, J shed 4 bases, and the junction held 8 bases outside the gene matches. The CDR3 is made up of 16 amino acids. CDR1 and CDR2 from the germline V gene are SGHAT and FQNNGV. CDR3 in DNA: TGTGCCAGCAGCTTAGGAGCTAGCGGATCCTCAGATACGCAGTATTTT. Translating it yields CASSLGASGSSDTQYF.

The chain couples TRBV7-2 to TRBJ2-7; no clear D. Germline V gives CDR1 SGHTA, CDR2 FQGNSA. The CDR3 is 15 residues long. Trimming left V 4 bases short and J 1 base short, with 14 bases between. CDR3 amino acids: CASSWDGVNSYEQYF. The CDR3, as DNA: TGTGCCAGCAGCTGGGATGGGGTCAATTCCTACGAGCAGTACTTC.

The rearrangement uses TRBV6-6 and TRBJ2-7, with 7 bases aligning to TRBD1. Germline CDR1 reads MNHNY; CDR2 reads SVGAGI (reference sequence). The trim removed 0 bases at V and 8 bases at J, leaving 7 bases unmatched. The CDR3 has 14 amino acids. The CDR3 DNA is TGTGCCAGCAGTTACTCCCCGACAGGGTCCAAGCAGTACTTC. Amino acid sequence: CASSYSPTGSKQYF.

The rearrangement uses TRBV7-3 and TRBJ2-1; D is ambiguous. The CDR3 length is 13 residues. V lost 0 bases to trimming and J lost 4 bases, with 4 bases between them. Germline-derived CDR1 and CDR2 are SGHTA and FQGTGA. The CDR3 protein is CASSLTKYNEQFF. The CDR3 DNA follows: TGTGCCAGCAGCTTAACTAAATACAATGAGCAGTTCTTC.